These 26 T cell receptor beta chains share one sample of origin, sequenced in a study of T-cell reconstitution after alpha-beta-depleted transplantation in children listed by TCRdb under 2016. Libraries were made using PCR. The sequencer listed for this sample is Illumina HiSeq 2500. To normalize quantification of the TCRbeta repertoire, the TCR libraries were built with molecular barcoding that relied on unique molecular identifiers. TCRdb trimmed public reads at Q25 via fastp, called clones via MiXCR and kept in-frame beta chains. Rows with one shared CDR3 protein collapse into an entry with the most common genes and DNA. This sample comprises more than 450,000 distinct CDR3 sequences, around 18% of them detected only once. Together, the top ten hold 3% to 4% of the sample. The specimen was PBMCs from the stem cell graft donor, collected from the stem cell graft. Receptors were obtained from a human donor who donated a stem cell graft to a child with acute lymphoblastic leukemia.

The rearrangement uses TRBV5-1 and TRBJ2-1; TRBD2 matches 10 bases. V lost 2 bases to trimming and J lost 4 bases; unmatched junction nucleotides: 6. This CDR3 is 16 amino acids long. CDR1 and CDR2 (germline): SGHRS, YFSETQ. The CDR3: CASSFGPAGGYNEQFF. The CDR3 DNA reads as TGCGCCAGCAGCTTCGGACCAGCGGGGGGGTACAATGAGCAGTTCTTC.

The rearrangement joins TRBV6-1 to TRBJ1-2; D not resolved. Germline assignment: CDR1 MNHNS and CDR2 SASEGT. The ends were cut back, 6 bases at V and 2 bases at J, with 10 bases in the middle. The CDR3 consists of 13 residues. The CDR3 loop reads CASSHKQNYGYTF. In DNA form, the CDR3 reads TGTGCCAGCAGCCACAAGCAGAACTATGGCTACACCTTC.

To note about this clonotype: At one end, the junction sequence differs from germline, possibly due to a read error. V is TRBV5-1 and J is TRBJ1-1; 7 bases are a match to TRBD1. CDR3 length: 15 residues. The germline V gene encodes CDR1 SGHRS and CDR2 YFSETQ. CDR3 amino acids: CASSLDRVMNTEAFF. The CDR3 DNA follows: TGTGCCAGCAGCTTAGACAGGGTTATGAACACTGAAGCTTTCTTT.

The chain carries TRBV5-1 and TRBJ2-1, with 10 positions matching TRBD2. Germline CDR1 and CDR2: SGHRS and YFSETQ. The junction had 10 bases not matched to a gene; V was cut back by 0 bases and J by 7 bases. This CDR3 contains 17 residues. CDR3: CASSLAHLAGAANEQFF. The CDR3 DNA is TGCGCCAGCAGCTTGGCCCACCTAGCGGGAGCGGCGAATGAGCAGTTCTTC.

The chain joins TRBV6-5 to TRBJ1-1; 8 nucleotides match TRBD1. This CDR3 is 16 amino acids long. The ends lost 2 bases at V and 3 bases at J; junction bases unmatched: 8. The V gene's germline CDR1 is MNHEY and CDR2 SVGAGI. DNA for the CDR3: TGTGCCAGCAGTTACCCCCGGACACAGGGGGACACTGAAGCTTTCTTT. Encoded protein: CASSYPRTQGDTEAFF.

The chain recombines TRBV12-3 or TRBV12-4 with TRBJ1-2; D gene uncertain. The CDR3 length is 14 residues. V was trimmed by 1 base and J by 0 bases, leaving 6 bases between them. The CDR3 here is CASSLDGTNYGYTF. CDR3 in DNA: TGTGCCAGCAGTTTAGACGGGACTAACTATGGCTACACCTTC.

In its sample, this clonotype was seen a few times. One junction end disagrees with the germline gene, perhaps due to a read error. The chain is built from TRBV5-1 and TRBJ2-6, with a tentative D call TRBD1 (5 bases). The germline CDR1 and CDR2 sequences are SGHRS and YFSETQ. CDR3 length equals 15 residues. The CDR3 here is CASKLRTSGAIVLTF. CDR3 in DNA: TGCGCCAGCAAGCTCCGGACCTCTGGGGCCATCGTCCTGACTTTC.

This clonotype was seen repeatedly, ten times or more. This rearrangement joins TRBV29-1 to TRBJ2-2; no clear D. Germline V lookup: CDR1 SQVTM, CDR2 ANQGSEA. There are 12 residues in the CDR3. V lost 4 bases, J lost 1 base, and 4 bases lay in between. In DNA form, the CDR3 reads TGCAGCGTTGTGGAGAACACCGGGGAGCTGTTTTTT. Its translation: CSVVENTGELFF.

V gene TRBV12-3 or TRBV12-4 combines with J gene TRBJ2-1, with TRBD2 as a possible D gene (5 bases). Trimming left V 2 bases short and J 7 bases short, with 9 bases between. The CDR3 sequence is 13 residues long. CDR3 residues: CASSLMGANEQFF. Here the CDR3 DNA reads TGTGCCAGCAGTTTAATGGGAGCAAATGAGCAGTTCTTC.

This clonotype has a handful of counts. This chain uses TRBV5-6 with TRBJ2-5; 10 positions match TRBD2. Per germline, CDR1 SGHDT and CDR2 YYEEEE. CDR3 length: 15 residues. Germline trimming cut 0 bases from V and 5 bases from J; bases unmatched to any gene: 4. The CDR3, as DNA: TGTGCCAGCAGCTTGGATCTAGCGGGAGTGGAGACCCAGTACTTC. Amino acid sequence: CASSLDLAGVETQYF.

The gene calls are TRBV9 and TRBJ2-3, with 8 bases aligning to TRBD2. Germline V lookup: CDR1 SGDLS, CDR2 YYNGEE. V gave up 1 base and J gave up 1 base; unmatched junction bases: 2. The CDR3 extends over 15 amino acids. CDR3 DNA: TGTGCCAGCAGCGTAAGCGGGGGTGGCACAGATACGCAGTATTTT. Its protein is CASSVSGGGTDTQYF.

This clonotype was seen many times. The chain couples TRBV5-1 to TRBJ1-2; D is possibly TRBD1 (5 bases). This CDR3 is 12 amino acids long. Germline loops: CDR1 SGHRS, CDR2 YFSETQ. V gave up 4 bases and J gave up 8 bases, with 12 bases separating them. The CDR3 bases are TGCGCCAGCAGCCCAGGGACGGGGGGCTACACCTTC. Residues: CASSPGTGGYTF.

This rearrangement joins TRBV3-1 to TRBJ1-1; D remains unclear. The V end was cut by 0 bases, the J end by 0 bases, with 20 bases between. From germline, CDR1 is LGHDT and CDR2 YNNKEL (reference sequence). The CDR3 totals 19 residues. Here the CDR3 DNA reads TGTGCCAGCAGCCAAGATCCCCCACTCCCGGGGTTCATGAACACTGAAGCTTTCTTT. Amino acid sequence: CASSQDPPLPGFMNTEAFF.

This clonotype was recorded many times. The CDR3 DNA follows: TGCGCCAGCAGGTGGGACAGTCTGGCGAACACTGAAGCTTTCTTT. The encoded protein is CASRWDSLANTEAFF. The chain has TRBV5-1 and TRBJ1-1; 7 bases line up with TRBD1. The V gene end was trimmed by 5 bases and the J gene end by 1 base; junction bases not matched to a gene: 8. The CDR3 totals 15 residues. Germline-derived CDR1 and CDR2 are SGHRS and YFSETQ.

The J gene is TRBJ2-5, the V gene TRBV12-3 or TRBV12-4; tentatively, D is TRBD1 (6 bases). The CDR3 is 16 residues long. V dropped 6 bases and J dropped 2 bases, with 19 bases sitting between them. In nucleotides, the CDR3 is TGTGCCAGCAGCTTACTGGGCCCCACAGGGCAAGAGACCCAGTACTTC. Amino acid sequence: CASSLLGPTGQETQYF.

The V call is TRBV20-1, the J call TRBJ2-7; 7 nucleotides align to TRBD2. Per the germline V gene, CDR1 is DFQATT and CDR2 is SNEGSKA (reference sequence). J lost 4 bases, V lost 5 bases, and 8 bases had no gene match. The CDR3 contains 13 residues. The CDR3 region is CSAWAASGYEQYF. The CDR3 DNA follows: TGCAGTGCTTGGGCGGCTAGCGGTTACGAGCAGTACTTC.

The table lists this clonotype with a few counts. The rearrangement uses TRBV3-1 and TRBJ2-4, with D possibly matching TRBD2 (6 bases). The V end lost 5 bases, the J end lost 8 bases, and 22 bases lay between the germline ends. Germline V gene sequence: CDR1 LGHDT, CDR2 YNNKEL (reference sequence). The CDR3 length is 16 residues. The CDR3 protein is CASSSGRAREGDIQYF. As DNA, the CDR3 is TGTGCCAGCAGCTCAGGACGGGCGCGGGAAGGCGACATTCAGTACTTC. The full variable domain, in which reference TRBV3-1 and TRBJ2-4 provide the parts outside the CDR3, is DTAVSQTPKYLVTQMGNDKSIKCEQNLGHDTMYWYKQDSKKFLKIMFSYNNKELIINETVPNRFSPKSPDKAHLNLHINSLELGDSAVYFCASSSGRAREGDIQYFGAGTRLSVL.

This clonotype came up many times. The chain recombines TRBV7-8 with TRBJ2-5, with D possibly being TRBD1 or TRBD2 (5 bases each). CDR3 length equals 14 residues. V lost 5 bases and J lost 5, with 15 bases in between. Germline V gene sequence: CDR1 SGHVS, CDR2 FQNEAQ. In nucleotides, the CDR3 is TGTGCCAGCAGCACCCGGGACGCGTGGGAGACCCAGTACTTC. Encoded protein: CASSTRDAWETQYF.

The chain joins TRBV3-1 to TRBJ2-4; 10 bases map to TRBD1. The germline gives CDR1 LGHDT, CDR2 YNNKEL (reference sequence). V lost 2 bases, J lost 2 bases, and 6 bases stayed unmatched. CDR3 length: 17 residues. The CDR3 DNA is TGTGCCAGCAGCCAAACTGGGACAGGGGCTACCAAAAACATTCAGTACTTC. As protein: CASSQTGTGATKNIQYF. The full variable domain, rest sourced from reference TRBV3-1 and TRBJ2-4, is DTAVSQTPKYLVTQMGNDKSIKCEQNLGHDTMYWYKQDSKKFLKIMFSYNNKELIINETVPNRFSPKSPDKAHLNLHINSLELGDSAVYFCASSQTGTGATKNIQYFGAGTRLSVL.

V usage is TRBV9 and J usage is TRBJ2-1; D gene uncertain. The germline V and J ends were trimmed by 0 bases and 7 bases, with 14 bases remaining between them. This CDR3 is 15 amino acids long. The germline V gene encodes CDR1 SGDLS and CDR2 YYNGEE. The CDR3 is CASSVGPVSQNEQFF. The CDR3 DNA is TGTGCCAGCAGCGTAGGACCAGTATCCCAAAATGAGCAGTTCTTC.

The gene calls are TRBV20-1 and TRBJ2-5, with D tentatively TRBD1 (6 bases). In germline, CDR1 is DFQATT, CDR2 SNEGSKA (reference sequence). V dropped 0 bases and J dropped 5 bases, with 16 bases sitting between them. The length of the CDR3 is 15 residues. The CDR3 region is CSARDFKDQGETQYF. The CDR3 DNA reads TGCAGTGCTAGAGATTTTAAGGACCAGGGGGAGACCCAGTACTTC.

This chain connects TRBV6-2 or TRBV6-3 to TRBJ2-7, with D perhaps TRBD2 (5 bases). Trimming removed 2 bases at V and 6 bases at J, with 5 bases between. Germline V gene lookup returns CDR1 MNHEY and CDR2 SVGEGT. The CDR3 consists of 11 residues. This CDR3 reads CASSYRGEQYF. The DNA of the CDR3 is TGTGCCAGCAGTTACCGGGGCGAGCAGTACTTC.

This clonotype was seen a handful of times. CDR3 loop: CSVVLGSNQPQHF. The DNA of the CDR3 is TGCAGCGTCGTGCTAGGGAGCAATCAGCCCCAGCATTTT. The V call is TRBV29-1, the J call TRBJ1-5; D gene ambiguous. The V gene's germline CDR1 is SQVTM and CDR2 ANQGSEA. The V end was cut by 6 bases, the J end by 1 base, with 10 bases between. CDR3 length: 13 residues. The whole variable domain, remainder taken from reference TRBV29-1 and TRBJ1-5, is SAVISQKPSRDICQRGTSLTIQCQVDSQVTMMFWYRQQPGQSLTLIATANQGSEATYESGFVIDKFPISRPNLTFSTLTVSNMSPEDSSIYLCSVVLGSNQPQHFGDGTRLSIL.

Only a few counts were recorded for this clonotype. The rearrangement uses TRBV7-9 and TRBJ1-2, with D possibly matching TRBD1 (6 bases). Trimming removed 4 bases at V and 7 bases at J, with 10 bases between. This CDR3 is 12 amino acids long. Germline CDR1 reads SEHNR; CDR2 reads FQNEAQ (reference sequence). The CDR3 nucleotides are TGTGCCAGCAGCTCAGGGGCATTTGGCTACACCTTC. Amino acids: CASSSGAFGYTF. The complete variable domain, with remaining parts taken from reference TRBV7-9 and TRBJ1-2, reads DTGVSQNPRHKITKRGQNVTFRCDPISEHNRLYWYRQTLGQGPEFLTYFQNEAQLEKSRLLSDRFSAERPKGSFSTLEIQRTEQGDSAMYLCASSSGAFGYTFGSGTRLTVV.

The CDR3 DNA is TGCAGCGTTGAAGTTGTCTACACAGCTTTCTTT. Its translation is CSVEVVYTAFF. The rearrangement uses TRBV29-1 and TRBJ1-1; no reliable D call. The CDR3 covers 11 residues. Trimming stripped 1 base from V and 10 bases from J, with 10 bases between. The germline CDR1 and CDR2 sequences are SQVTM and ANQGSEA.

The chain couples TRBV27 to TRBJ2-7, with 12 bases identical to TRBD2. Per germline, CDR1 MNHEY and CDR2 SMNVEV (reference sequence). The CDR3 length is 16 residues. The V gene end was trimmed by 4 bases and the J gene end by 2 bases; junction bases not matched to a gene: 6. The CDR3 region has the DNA TGTGCCAGCAGTTCCCGAAGACTAGCGGGAGCCTACGAGCAGTACTTC. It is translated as CASSSRRLAGAYEQYF.